These 13 T cell receptor beta chains were sequenced from one sample in a study of OX40 agonist ivuxolimab in advanced cancers. The repertoire was sequenced with immunoSEQ multiplex PCR; TCRdb's copy has only in-frame clones and lacks some. The repertoire holds 40,000 to 45,000 clones, with about 86% as singletons. The sample in question was CD4+ or CD8+ T cells sorted from blood, obtained in a trial of the OX40 agonist ivuxolimab. These receptors all come from an adult with an advanced solid tumor such as melanoma, head and neck, liver or kidney cancer.

This clone was picked up one time. The V and J genes are TRBV19 and TRBJ1-1; D gene ambiguous. With 4 bases removed from V and 4 bases from J, the gap between germline ends came to 13 bases. CDR1 is LNHDA and CDR2 is SQIVND in the germline V gene (reference sequence). CDR3 length equals 14 residues. The CDR3 sequence is CASSSRIDPTEAFF. CDR3 DNA: TGTGCCAGTAGTAGTCGGATTGATCCCACTGAAGCTTTCTTT.

CDR3 protein: CAIKGLAGEGTGELFF. As DNA, the CDR3 is TGTGCCATTAAAGGACTAGCGGGAGAGGGCACCGGGGAGCTGTTTTTT. The chain combines TRBV10-3 with TRBJ2-2; 13 nucleotides line up with TRBD2. The germline V gene encodes CDR1 ENHRY and CDR2 SYGVKD. V gave up 9 bases and J gave up 4 bases; unmatched junction bases: 8. This CDR3 is built from 16 residues.

J is TRBJ2-7 and V is TRBV7-8, with a weak D call TRBD1 (6 bases). The CDR3 length is 13 residues. Per the germline V gene, CDR1 is SGHVS and CDR2 is FQNEAQ. The germline V and J ends were trimmed by 5 bases and 5 bases, with 13 bases remaining between them. This CDR3 is CASSISGVHEQYF. The CDR3 coding sequence is TGTGCCAGCAGCATATCAGGGGTCCACGAGCAGTACTTC.

The chain joins TRBV7-9 to TRBJ1-4; no reliable D call. Trimming shortened V by 0 bases and J by 6 bases, and 5 bases separated the two germline ends. CDR3 length: 13 residues. The germline CDR1 and CDR2 sequences are SEHNR and FQNEAQ (reference sequence). The CDR3 region is CASSLANYEKLFF. CDR3 DNA: TGTGCCAGCAGCTTAGCGAACTATGAAAAACTGTTTTTT.

The chain uses TRBV15 and TRBJ2-3, with TRBD1 as a possible D gene (6 bases). Germline V CDR1 and CDR2: LNHNV, YYDKDF (reference sequence). With 1 base removed from V and 0 bases from J, the gap between germline ends came to 8 bases. The CDR3 has 15 residues. CDR3 sequence reads: CATSRGQDSTDTQYF. DNA of the CDR3: TGTGCCACCAGCAGAGGACAGGATAGCACAGATACGCAGTATTTT.

The chain has TRBV30 and TRBJ2-2, with D perhaps assigned TRBD1 or TRBD2 (5 bases each). The CDR3 covers 12 residues. Germline CDR1 is GTSNPN and CDR2 is SVGIG (reference sequence). The CDR3 protein is CTGTGNTGELFF. The CDR3 region has the DNA TGTACCGGGACGGGGAACACCGGGGAGCTGTTTTTT.

The V gene is TRBV5-1, the J gene TRBJ2-5; 11 bases map to TRBD2. The V and J ends lost 2 bases and 5 bases, in that order; junction bases with no gene match: 5. Per germline, CDR1 SGHRS and CDR2 YFSETQ. This CDR3 comprises 15 residues. CDR3 protein: CASSFSGGAFETQYF. In nucleotides, the CDR3 is TGCGCCAGCAGCTTTAGCGGGGGGGCCTTTGAGACCCAGTACTTC.

The rearrangement joins TRBV6-4 to TRBJ2-1; TRBD2 agrees at 11 bases. Germline V lookup: CDR1 MRHNA, CDR2 SNTAGT. CDR3 length equals 13 residues. J gave up 14 bases and V 8 bases, and 11 bases lay outside the gene matches. CDR3 amino acids: CASPLAGVCFKFF. In DNA form, the CDR3 reads TGTGCCAGCCCACTAGCGGGAGTGTGTTTTAAGTTCTTC.

The chain couples TRBV9 to TRBJ2-2, with D possibly TRBD2 on 5 matching bases. Germline lookup yields CDR1 SGDLS and CDR2 YYNGEE. The germline V and J ends were trimmed by 4 bases and 1 base, with 14 bases remaining between them. The CDR3 length is 16 residues. The CDR3 sequence is CASSTKRVVNTGELFF. The CDR3 DNA follows: TGTGCCAGCAGCACCAAGAGGGTGGTGAACACCGGGGAGCTGTTTTTT.

The rearrangement links TRBV6-5 to TRBJ2-1; 7 nucleotides line up with TRBD1. Trimming cost V 6 bases and J 9 bases; bases outside gene matches: 2. Germline V CDR1 and CDR2: MNHEY, SVGAGI. CDR3 length: 11 residues. The CDR3 spells CASSTGVEQFF. In DNA, the CDR3 is TGTGCCAGCAGCACAGGGGTTGAGCAGTTCTTC.

The sample holds a few counts of this clone. The chain is built from TRBV27 and TRBJ2-7, with 9 bases that match TRBD1. The CDR3 consists of 15 residues. From germline, CDR1 is MNHEY and CDR2 SMNVEV (reference sequence). The ends lost 3 bases at V and 7 bases at J; junction bases unmatched: 10. CDR3: CASSFVDRGWGEQYF. In DNA form, the CDR3 reads TGTGCCAGCAGTTTTGTGGACAGGGGTTGGGGAGAGCAGTACTTC.

The rearrangement links TRBV30 to TRBJ1-2, with a weak D call TRBD1 (5 bases). CDR1 and CDR2 from the germline V gene are GTSNPN and SVGIG (reference sequence). This CDR3 region has 13 residues. Trimming left V 2 bases short and J 7 bases short, with 14 bases between. CDR3 bases: TGTGCCTGGAGTTTTGGGGGGTGGGGTGGCTACACCTTC. Translation: CAWSFGGWGGYTF.

V usage is TRBV4-3 and J usage is TRBJ1-5; no definite D call. CDR3 length: 15 residues. Germline CDR1 and CDR2: LGHNA and YSLEER. Trimming cost V 0 bases and J 3 bases, with 9 bases left between them. CDR3 nucleotide sequence: TGCGCCAGCAGCCAAGATATAAGACTCAATCAGCCCCAGCATTTT. Its translation is CASSQDIRLNQPQHF.